This T cell receptor beta chain is drawn from a study of CD8 T cells in ankylosing spondylitis. This clonotype was detected ten times or more. The CDR3 contains 15 residues. Germline V lookup: CDR1 SGDLS, CDR2 YYNGEE. Trimming removed 0 bases from V and 3 bases from J, with 10 bases in between. TCRdb reprocessed the 5' RACE reads with MiXCR, giving one entry per CDR3 protein. Among tens of thousands of distinct CDR3 sequences listed, 2.5% to 3.5% were seen once. This TCR derives from a male donor with ankylosing spondylitis or in good health (not recorded which). This chain links TRBV9 with TRBJ2-1; D perhaps matches TRBD1 (6 bases). The specimen was blood, either unsorted or a sorted T cell fraction (not recorded which). CDR3 residues: CASSVEGQIYNEQFF. The CDR3 region has the DNA TGTGCCAGCAGCGTAGAAGGACAGATCTACAATGAGCAGTTCTTC.